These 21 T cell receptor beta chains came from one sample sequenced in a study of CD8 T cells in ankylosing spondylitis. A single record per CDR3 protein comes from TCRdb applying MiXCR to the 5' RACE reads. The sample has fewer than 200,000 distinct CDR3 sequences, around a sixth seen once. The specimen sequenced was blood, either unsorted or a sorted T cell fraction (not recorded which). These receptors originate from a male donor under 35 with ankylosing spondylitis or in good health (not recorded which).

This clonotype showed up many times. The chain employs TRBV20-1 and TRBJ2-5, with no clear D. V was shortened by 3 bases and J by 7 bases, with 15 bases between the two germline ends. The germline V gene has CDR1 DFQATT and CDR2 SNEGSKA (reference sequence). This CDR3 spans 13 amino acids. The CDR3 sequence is CSASDPGPGTQYF. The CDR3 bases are TGCAGTGCTAGCGATCCCGGCCCGGGGACCCAGTACTTC.

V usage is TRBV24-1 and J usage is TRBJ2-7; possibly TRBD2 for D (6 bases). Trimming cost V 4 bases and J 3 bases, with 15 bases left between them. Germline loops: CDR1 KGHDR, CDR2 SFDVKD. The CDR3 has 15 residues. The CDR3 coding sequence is TGTGCCACCAGTGACCCCGGAGGGTCCAGCTACGAGCAGTACTTC. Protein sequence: CATSDPGGSSYEQYF.

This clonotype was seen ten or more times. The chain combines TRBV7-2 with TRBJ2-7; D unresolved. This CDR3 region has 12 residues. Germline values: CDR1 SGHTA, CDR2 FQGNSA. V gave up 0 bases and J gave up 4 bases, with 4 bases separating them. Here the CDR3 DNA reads TGTGCCAGCAGCTTAGCGCCTTACGAGCAGTACTTC. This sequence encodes CASSLAPYEQYF.

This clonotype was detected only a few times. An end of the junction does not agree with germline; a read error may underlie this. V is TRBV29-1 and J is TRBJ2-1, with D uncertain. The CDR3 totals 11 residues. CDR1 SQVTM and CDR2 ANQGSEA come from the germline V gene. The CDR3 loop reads CSVDEYNAQFF. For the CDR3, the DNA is TGCAGCGTTGATGAGTACAATGCGCAGTTCTTC.

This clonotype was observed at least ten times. CDR3: CASSPLPTGNKETQYF. CDR3 sequence (DNA): TGTGCCAGCAGCCCGCTACCCACCGGGAACAAAGAGACCCAGTACTTC. V usage is TRBV14 and J usage is TRBJ2-5; the D gene is possibly TRBD2 (5 bases). Germline-derived CDR1 and CDR2 are SGHDN and FVKESK. The CDR3 runs to 16 residues. Trimming pared 4 bases from V and 3 bases from J, leaving 18 bases between. The full variable domain, its missing parts supplied by reference TRBV14 and TRBJ2-5, is EAGVTQFPSHSVIEKGQTVTLRCDPISGHDNLYWYRRVMGKEIKFLLHFVKESKQDESGMPNNRFLAERTGGTYSTLKVQPAELEDSGVYFCASSPLPTGNKETQYFGPGTRLLVL.

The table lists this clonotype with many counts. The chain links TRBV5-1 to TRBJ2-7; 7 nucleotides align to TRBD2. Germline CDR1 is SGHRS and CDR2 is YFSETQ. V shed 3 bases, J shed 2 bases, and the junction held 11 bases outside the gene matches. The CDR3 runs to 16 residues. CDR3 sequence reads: CASSWGRRGNPYEQYF. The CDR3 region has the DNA TGCGCCAGCAGCTGGGGACGGCGGGGGAACCCCTACGAGCAGTACTTC.

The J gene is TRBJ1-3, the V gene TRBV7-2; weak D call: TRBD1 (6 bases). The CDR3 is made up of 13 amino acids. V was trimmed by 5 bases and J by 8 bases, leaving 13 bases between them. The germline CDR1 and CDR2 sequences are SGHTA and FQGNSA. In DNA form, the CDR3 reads TGTGCCAGCAGCCCACCGCAGGGGCACACCATATATTTT. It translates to CASSPPQGHTIYF.

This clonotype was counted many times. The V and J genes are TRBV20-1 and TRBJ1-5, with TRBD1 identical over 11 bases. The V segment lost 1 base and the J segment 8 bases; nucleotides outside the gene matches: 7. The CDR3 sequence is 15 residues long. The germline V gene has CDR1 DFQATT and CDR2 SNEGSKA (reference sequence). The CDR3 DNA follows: TGCAGTGCTAGAGTGGGAGGACAGGGGGCCGAGCCCCAGCATTTT. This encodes CSARVGGQGAEPQHF.

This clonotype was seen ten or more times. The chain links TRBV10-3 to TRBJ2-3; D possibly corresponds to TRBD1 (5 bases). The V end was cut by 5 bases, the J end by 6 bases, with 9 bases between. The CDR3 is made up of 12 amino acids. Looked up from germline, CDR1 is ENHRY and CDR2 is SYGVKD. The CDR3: CAISTRVDTQYF. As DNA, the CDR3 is TGTGCCATCAGTACCAGGGTTGATACGCAGTATTTT.

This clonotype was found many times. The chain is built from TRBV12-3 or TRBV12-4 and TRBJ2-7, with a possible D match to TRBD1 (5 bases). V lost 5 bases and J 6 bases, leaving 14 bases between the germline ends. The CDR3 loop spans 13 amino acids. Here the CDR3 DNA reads TGTGCCAGCAGTGCGAGTAGGGGCTCCGAGCAGTACGTC. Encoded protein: CASSASRGSEQYV.

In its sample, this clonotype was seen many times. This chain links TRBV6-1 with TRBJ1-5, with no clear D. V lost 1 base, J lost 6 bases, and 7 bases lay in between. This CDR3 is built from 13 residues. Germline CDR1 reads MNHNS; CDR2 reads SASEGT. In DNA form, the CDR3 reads TGTGCCAGCAGTGAAGTTCCTTCTCAGCCCCAGCATTTT. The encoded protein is CASSEVPSQPQHF.

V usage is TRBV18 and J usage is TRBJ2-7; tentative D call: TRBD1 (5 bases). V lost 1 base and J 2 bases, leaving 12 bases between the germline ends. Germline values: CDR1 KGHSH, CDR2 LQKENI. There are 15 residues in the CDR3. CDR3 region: CASSPRQGPPYEQYF. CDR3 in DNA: TGTGCCAGCTCACCACGGCAGGGCCCTCCCTACGAGCAGTACTTC.

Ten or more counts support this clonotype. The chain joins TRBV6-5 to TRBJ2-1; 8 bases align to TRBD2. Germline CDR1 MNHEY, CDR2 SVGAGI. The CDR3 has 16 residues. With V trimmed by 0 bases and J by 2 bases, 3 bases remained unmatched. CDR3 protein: CASSYSGGGTYNEQFF. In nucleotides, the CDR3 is TGTGCCAGCAGTTACTCGGGCGGGGGGACCTACAATGAGCAGTTCTTC.

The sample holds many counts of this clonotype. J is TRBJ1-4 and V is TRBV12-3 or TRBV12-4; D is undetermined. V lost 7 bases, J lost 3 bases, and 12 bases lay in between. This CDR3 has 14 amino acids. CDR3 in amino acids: CASKEGDANEKLFF. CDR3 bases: TGTGCCAGCAAAGAGGGTGATGCTAATGAAAAACTGTTTTTT.

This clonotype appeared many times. Written as DNA, the CDR3 is TGCAGCGTGCGACTGCATGGCTCCTACGAGCAGTACTTC. It encodes CSVRLHGSYEQYF. The V gene is TRBV29-1, the J gene TRBJ2-7; no clear D gene. Trimming took 6 bases from V and 0 from J, leaving 12 bases between them. The CDR3 totals 13 residues. From germline, CDR1 is SQVTM and CDR2 ANQGSEA.

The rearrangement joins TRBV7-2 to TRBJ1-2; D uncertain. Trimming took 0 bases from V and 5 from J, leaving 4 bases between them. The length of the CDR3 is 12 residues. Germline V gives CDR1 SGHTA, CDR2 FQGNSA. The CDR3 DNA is TGTGCCAGCAGCTTAGCGCTATATGGCTACACCTTC. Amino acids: CASSLALYGYTF.

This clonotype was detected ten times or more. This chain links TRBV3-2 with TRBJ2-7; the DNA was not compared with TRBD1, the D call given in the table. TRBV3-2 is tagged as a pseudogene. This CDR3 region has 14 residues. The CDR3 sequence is CASSQARGPYEQYF. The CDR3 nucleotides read TGTGCCAGCAGCCAAGCCAGGGGGCCCTACGAGCAGTACTTC.

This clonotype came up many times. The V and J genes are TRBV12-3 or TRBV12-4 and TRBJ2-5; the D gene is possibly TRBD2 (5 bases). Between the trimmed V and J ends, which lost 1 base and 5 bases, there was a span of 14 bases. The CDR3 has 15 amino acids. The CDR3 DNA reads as TGTGCCAGCAGTTTAGTCCGGCTAGCAACGGAGACCCAGTACTTC. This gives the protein CASSLVRLATETQYF.

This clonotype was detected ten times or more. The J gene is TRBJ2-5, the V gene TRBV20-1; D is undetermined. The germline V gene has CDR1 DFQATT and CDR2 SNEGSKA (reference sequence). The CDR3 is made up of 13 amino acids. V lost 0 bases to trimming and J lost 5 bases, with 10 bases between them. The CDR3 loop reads CSARDVVRETQYF. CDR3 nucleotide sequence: TGCAGTGCTAGAGACGTAGTCCGGGAGACCCAGTACTTC.

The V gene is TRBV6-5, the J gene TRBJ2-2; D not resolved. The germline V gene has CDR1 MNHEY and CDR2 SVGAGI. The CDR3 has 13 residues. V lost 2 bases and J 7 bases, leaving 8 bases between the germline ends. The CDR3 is CASSYLRDGELFF. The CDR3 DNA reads TGTGCCAGCAGTTACCTTAGGGACGGGGAGCTGTTTTTT.

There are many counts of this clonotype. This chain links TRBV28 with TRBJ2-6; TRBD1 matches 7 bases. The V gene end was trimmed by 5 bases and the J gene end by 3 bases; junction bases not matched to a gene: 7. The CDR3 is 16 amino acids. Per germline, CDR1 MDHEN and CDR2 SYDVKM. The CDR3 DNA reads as TGTGCCAGCAGTCCGACAGGGACGGGTGGGGCCAACGTCCTGACTTTC. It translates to CASSPTGTGGANVLTF.